A single sample gave rise to the 30 T cell receptor beta chains below, sequenced in a study of molecular identifiers for immune sequencing clone quantification. Via MiXCR, TCRdb re-called the PCR reads, giving one row per CDR3 protein. The table shows over 55,000 distinct CDR3 sequences, with less than 20% occurring only once. The sequencing sample was made of naive CD8+ T cells from blood, with Jurkat cell RNA spiked in. The subset is: FACS-sorted CD8+CD4-CCR7+CD45RA+ naive T cells. All receptors derive from a human donor in good health. Some libraries in this study had Jurkat cell RNA spiked in.

There are many counts of this clonotype. This chain links TRBV3-1 with TRBJ2-5; weak D call: TRBD2 (6 bases). From germline, CDR1 is LGHDT and CDR2 YNNKEL (reference sequence). Trimming left V 1 base short and J 7 bases short, with 16 bases between. CDR3 length: 15 residues. The CDR3 DNA is TGTGCCAGCAGCCAAGCGTCGGACTCCGGGGGGACCCAGTACTTC. The encoded protein is CASSQASDSGGTQYF.

This clonotype was seen at least ten times. The chain uses TRBV11-2 and TRBJ2-7; unclear D gene. Germline CDR1 reads SGHAT; CDR2 reads FQNNGV. This CDR3 spans 16 amino acids. Trimming removed 4 bases at V and 2 bases at J, with 18 bases between. The CDR3 reads CASSSYLDTGAYEQYF. The CDR3 DNA sequence: TGTGCCAGCAGCTCCTACCTTGACACCGGCGCCTACGAGCAGTACTTC.

This clonotype was seen many times. The chain combines TRBV6-2 or TRBV6-3 with TRBJ2-5; D possibly corresponds to TRBD2 (6 bases). The CDR3 covers 16 residues. V lost 1 base and J 3 bases, leaving 15 bases between the germline ends. Germline CDR1 is MNHEY and CDR2 is SVGEGT. The CDR3 DNA sequence: TGTGCCAGCAGTTACTTCCACCGGGACTTAAAAGAGACCCAGTACTTC. Encoded protein: CASSYFHRDLKETQYF.

Ten or more counts support this clonotype. The chain is built from TRBV30 and TRBJ1-5; TRBD1 aligns across 11 bases. The CDR3 loop spans 14 amino acids. The V segment lost 3 bases and the J segment 6 bases; nucleotides outside the gene matches: 4. Germline loops: CDR1 GTSNPN, CDR2 SVGIG (reference sequence). CDR3 bases: TGTGCCTGGAGCGCCGGGACAGGGGGTCAGCCCCAGCATTTT. Translated, it gives CAWSAGTGGQPQHF.

This clonotype showed up many times. This CDR3 is CASSFGLAGAPNTGELFF. For the CDR3, the DNA is TGTGCCAGCAGTTTTGGGCTAGCGGGGGCCCCGAACACCGGGGAGCTGTTTTTT. The rearrangement joins TRBV28 to TRBJ2-2, with 10 bases fitting TRBD2. The V gene's germline CDR1 is MDHEN and CDR2 SYDVKM. The CDR3 sequence is 18 residues long. J lost 0 bases, V lost 3 bases, and 7 bases had no gene match.

This clonotype was observed at least ten times. The rearrangement uses TRBV7-9 and TRBJ2-5; D not certain. This CDR3 spans 13 amino acids. Germline assignment: CDR1 SEHNR and CDR2 FQNEAQ (reference sequence). The germline V and J ends were trimmed by 1 base and 2 bases, with 5 bases remaining between them. In DNA form, the CDR3 reads TGTGCCAGCAGCTTAGATGGGCAAGAGACCCAGTACTTC. It is translated as CASSLDGQETQYF. Supplemented by reference TRBV7-9 and TRBJ2-5, the full variable domain reads DTGVSQNPRHKITKRGQNVTFRCDPISEHNRLYWYRQTLGQGPEFLTYFQNEAQLEKSRLLSDRFSAERPKGSFSTLEIQRTEQGDSAMYLCASSLDGQETQYFGPGTRLLVL.

The chain has TRBV13 and TRBJ2-5; D might be TRBD1 (6 bases). The CDR3 has 13 residues. Trimming took 0 bases from V and 9 from J, leaving 11 bases between them. From germline, CDR1 is PRHDT and CDR2 FYEKMQ (reference sequence). In nucleotides, the CDR3 is TGTGCCAGCAGCTTAGGAGCCCCAGGGGCCCAGTACTTC. Its translation is CASSLGAPGAQYF.

This clonotype has at least ten counts. The chain recombines TRBV6-5 with TRBJ2-1; 7 bases match TRBD1. The CDR3 length is 15 residues. CDR1 is MNHEY and CDR2 is SVGAGI in the germline V gene. The V and J ends lost 2 bases and 2 bases, in that order; junction bases with no gene match: 3. Here the CDR3 reads CASSYDRDPYNEQFF. The CDR3 nucleotides read TGTGCCAGCAGTTACGACAGGGACCCCTACAATGAGCAGTTCTTC.

This clonotype occurred many times. The chain combines TRBV12-3 or TRBV12-4 with TRBJ2-3; no definite D call. V gave up 3 bases and J gave up 6 bases, with 10 bases separating them. The CDR3 is 13 residues long. The CDR3 region is CASSFVTGDTQYF. CDR3 sequence (DNA): TGTGCCAGCAGTTTTGTGACTGGGGATACGCAGTATTTT.

This clonotype has ten or more counts. A read error may produce the germline difference seen at one junction end. The chain employs TRBV7-2 and TRBJ2-7, with 7 bases fitting TRBD2. This CDR3 is 14 amino acids long. Per germline, CDR1 SGHTA and CDR2 FQGNSA. The chain's CDR3 is CASSFRDYTYEQCF. The CDR3, as DNA: TGTGCCAGCAGCTTCCGGGACTATACCTACGAGCAGTGCTTC.

This clonotype was counted a single time. One base away lies a much larger clone, so this may be a sequencing read error. The CDR3 region is CAGSLGGHGGNTIYF. The CDR3 DNA follows: TGTGCCGGCAGCTTAGGAGGGCACGGTGGAAACACCATATATTTT. V and J are TRBV7-8 and TRBJ1-3; D remains unclear. CDR3 length: 15 amino acids. CDR1 is SGHVS and CDR2 is FQNEAQ in the germline V gene.

The CDR3 sequence: CASSPPAGSYNEQFF. For the CDR3, the DNA is TGTGCCAGCAGTCCTCCAGCGGGATCCTACAATGAGCAGTTCTTC. The rearrangement uses TRBV6-2 or TRBV6-3 and TRBJ2-1, with 7 bases lining up with TRBD2. Germline CDR1 is MNHEY and CDR2 is SVGEGT. CDR3 length: 15 residues. J was trimmed by 1 base and V by 5 bases; bases with no gene match: 5.

V and J are TRBV7-9 and TRBJ2-1; D is uncertain. From germline, CDR1 is SEHNR and CDR2 FQNEAQ (reference sequence). The CDR3 has 14 amino acids. The germline V and J ends were trimmed by 2 bases and 9 bases, with 14 bases remaining between them. CDR3 coding DNA: TGTGCCAGCAGCTTAACTGAGGTAACGGGTGAGCAGTTCTTC. Protein product: CASSLTEVTGEQFF. The variable domain in full, with the rest retrieved from reference TRBV7-9 and TRBJ2-1, is DTGVSQNPRHKITKRGQNVTFRCDPISEHNRLYWYRQTLGQGPEFLTYFQNEAQLEKSRLLSDRFSAERPKGSFSTLEIQRTEQGDSAMYLCASSLTEVTGEQFFGPGTRLTVL.

This clonotype was seen many times. The chain links TRBV7-9 to TRBJ2-7; 7 positions match TRBD1. From germline, CDR1 is SEHNR and CDR2 FQNEAQ (reference sequence). Trimming removed 5 bases from V and 3 bases from J; junction bases left unmatched: 13. The CDR3 contains 16 residues. This CDR3 is CASSHNRQGKGYEQYF. CDR3 nucleotides: TGTGCCAGCAGCCACAATCGACAGGGCAAGGGCTACGAGCAGTACTTC.

This clonotype appeared many times. J is TRBJ2-3 and V is TRBV4-1, with 8 bases identical to TRBD1. CDR1 is MGHRA, CDR2 YSYEKL, per germline. Trimming at V came to 8 bases and at J to 2 bases, leaving 12 bases not matched to a gene. CDR3 length equals 16 residues. The chain's CDR3 is CASGAGTGGYTDTQYF. The CDR3 region has the DNA TGCGCCAGCGGAGCCGGTACAGGGGGGTACACAGATACGCAGTATTTT.

Many counts were recorded for this clonotype. This chain links TRBV2 with TRBJ2-1; 9 bases align to TRBD2. Germline V gene lookup returns CDR1 SNHLY and CDR2 FYNNEI. The CDR3 has 16 residues. The J segment lost 6 bases and the V segment lost 2 bases, leaving 8 bases of the junction unmatched. The CDR3 loop reads CASSEWYSGRSNEQFF. CDR3 DNA sequence: TGTGCCAGCAGTGAATGGTATAGCGGGAGAAGCAATGAGCAGTTCTTC.

This clonotype turned up a few times. The chain is built from TRBV20-1 and TRBJ2-1; D is perhaps TRBD1 (5 bases). CDR1 and CDR2 (germline): DFQATT, SNEGSKA (reference sequence). V gave up 6 bases and J gave up 9 bases, with 12 bases separating them. The CDR3 is made up of 11 amino acids. Here the CDR3 DNA reads TGCAGTGCCGACCAGGGCGGTGAGCAGTTCTTC. Translated, it gives CSADQGGEQFF.

This clonotype was recorded at least ten times. The chain carries TRBV20-1 and TRBJ2-7, with 7 positions matching TRBD1. Germline CDR1 DFQATT, CDR2 SNEGSKA (reference sequence). The junction had 2 bases not matched to a gene; V was cut back by 2 bases and J by 1 base. This CDR3 comprises 13 residues. The CDR3 spells CSARRGQSYEQYF. DNA for the CDR3: TGCAGTGCTAGAAGGGGGCAATCCTACGAGCAGTACTTC.

Concerning this clonotype: This clone may be a read error of a much larger clone one base away. The chain is built from TRBV15 and TRBJ2-1; perhaps D is TRBD1 or TRBD2 (5 bases each). Germline values: CDR1 LNHNV, CDR2 YYDKDF (reference sequence). The CDR3 extends over 18 amino acids. V was pared by 1 base and J by 8 bases, with 24 bases between. In DNA, the CDR3 is TGTGCCACCAGCAGAGCCCGCTATCTCAGCGGAAGGGACGATGAGCAGTTCTTC. Translation: CATSRARYLSGRDDEQFF.

This clonotype was picked up many times. The CDR3 loop reads CASSQIYEQYF. The CDR3 nucleotides read TGTGCCAGCAGCCAGATTTACGAGCAGTACTTC. The chain recombines TRBV3-1 with TRBJ2-7; no definite D call. V lost 3 bases to trimming and J lost 4 bases, with 4 bases between them. There are 11 residues in the CDR3. CDR1 LGHDT and CDR2 YNNKEL come from the germline V gene (reference sequence).

As to this clonotype: A much larger clone lies a single base off, so this may be a read error. The chain has TRBV4-1 and TRBJ2-7; 10 bases map to TRBD1. The trim removed 1 base at V and 1 base at J, leaving 4 bases unmatched. The CDR3 consists of 16 residues. Per the germline V gene, CDR1 is MGHRA and CDR2 is YSYEKL. CDR3 DNA: TGCGCCAGCAGCCAAGTTGGGGACAGGGGTTCCTACGAGCAGTACTTC. It encodes CASSQVGDRGSYEQYF.

This clonotype was observed a few times. A clone one base away is much larger, so this may be a read error. This chain uses TRBV21-1 with TRBJ2-5. TRBV21-1 is a pseudogene. The CDR3 is 15 residues long. The CDR3: CASSSFPAREETQYF. The CDR3 DNA is TGTGCCAGCAGCAGTTTTCCAGCACGAGAAGAGACCCAGTACTTC.

This clonotype appeared many times. V gene TRBV27 combines with J gene TRBJ2-1; 10 nucleotides line up with TRBD2. This CDR3 has 14 amino acids. Germline V CDR1 and CDR2: MNHEY, SMNVEV (reference sequence). Trimming took 8 bases from V and 8 from J; bases not matched to a gene: 9. The CDR3 DNA sequence: TGTGCCAGCGCATTAGCGGGAGGATTCCATGAGCAGTTCTTC. Its translation is CASALAGGFHEQFF.

This clonotype was recorded at least ten times. The J gene is TRBJ1-4, the V gene TRBV11-2; 7 positions match TRBD1. The germline gives CDR1 SGHAT, CDR2 FQNNGV. The V gene end was trimmed by 5 bases and the J gene end by 5 bases; junction bases not matched to a gene: 5. The CDR3 runs 14 residues. As DNA, the CDR3 is TGTGCCAGCAGCAGGACAGGAGGGAATGAAAAACTGTTTTTT. Its translation: CASSRTGGNEKLFF. Variable domain in full (rest from reference TRBV11-2 and TRBJ1-4): EAGVAQSPRYKIIEKRQSVAFWCNPISGHATLYWYQQILGQGPKLLIQFQNNGVVDDSQLPKDRFSAERLKGVDSTLKIQPAKLEDSAVYLCASSRTGGNEKLFFGSGTQLSVL.

This clonotype was detected many times. The rearrangement links TRBV7-9 to TRBJ1-1; 8 positions match TRBD1. CDR1 is SEHNR and CDR2 is FQNEAQ in the germline V gene (reference sequence). This CDR3 has 16 residues. J lost 0 bases, V lost 5 bases, and 8 bases had no gene match. CDR3 residues: CASSVPWDRLNTEAFF. CDR3 DNA: TGTGCCAGCAGCGTACCCTGGGACAGGTTGAACACTGAAGCTTTCTTT.

The rearrangement joins TRBV5-1 to TRBJ2-1; the match to TRBD2 covers 13 bases. Germline V gives CDR1 SGHRS, CDR2 YFSETQ. The CDR3 covers 16 residues. V trimming: 3 bases; J trimming: 4 bases; junction bases outside the gene matches: 4. The CDR3, as DNA: TGCGCCAGCAGCTCCCCACTAGCGGGAGGGTACAATGAGCAGTTCTTC. This codes for CASSSPLAGGYNEQFF.

V gene TRBV11-2 combines with J gene TRBJ1-6, with D perhaps TRBD1 (5 bases). CDR3 length: 15 amino acids. CDR1 is SGHAT and CDR2 is FQNNGV in the germline V gene. Between the trimmed V and J ends, which lost 5 bases and 0 bases, there was a span of 8 bases. The CDR3 DNA reads TGTGCCAGCAGCACGGGGGGCTCCTATAATTCACCCCTCCACTTT. The encoded protein is CASSTGGSYNSPLHF.

This clonotype appeared many times. The chain uses TRBV4-1 and TRBJ2-3; 8 bases line up with TRBD2. This CDR3 region has 15 residues. Germline loops: CDR1 MGHRA, CDR2 YSYEKL. The ends lost 4 bases at V and 6 bases at J; junction bases unmatched: 9. CDR3 sequence: CASSLRGGDGDTQYF. CDR3 in DNA: TGCGCCAGCAGCCTCCGGGGGGGGGACGGGGATACGCAGTATTTT.

This clonotype was seen many times. DNA for the CDR3: TGCAGCGTCTTGACAGGGAACTCTGGAAACACCATATATTTT. This translates into CSVLTGNSGNTIYF. The V gene is TRBV29-1, the J gene TRBJ1-3; 7 bases are a match to TRBD1. The CDR3 sequence is 14 residues long. Germline V gene data show CDR1 as SQVTM and CDR2 as ANQGSEA. With 6 bases clipped from V and 0 bases from J, the junction kept 5 bases outside the gene matches.

In this sample, this clonotype turned up many times. This rearrangement joins TRBV30 to TRBJ2-2; D is uncertain. Per germline, CDR1 GTSNPN and CDR2 SVGIG (reference sequence). The V and J ends lost 0 bases and 8 bases respectively, with 7 bases between them. The CDR3 has 12 amino acids. CDR3 sequence reads: CAWSVQRGELFF. Here the CDR3 DNA reads TGTGCCTGGAGTGTCCAGAGGGGGGAGCTGTTTTTT.